The clone carrying this T cell receptor beta chain was counted between two and nine times. The target antigen is unknown. This CDR3 region has 14 residues. Germline assignment: CDR1 SQVTM and CDR2 ANQGSEA. V was trimmed by 4 bases and J by 3 bases, leaving 14 bases between them. These data originate in a study of T-cell reconstitution after alpha-beta-depleted transplantation in children. Unique molecular identifiers were incorporated when the TCRbeta library was constructed. TCRdb passed the PCR reads through MiXCR, listing each CDR3 protein once. The sample lists 250,000 to 400,000 distinct CDR3 sequences, more than 20% seen once, with 10% to 11% in the top ten. Findings and limits, study-wide: About two months after transplant, alpha-beta T cells reportedly came from several hundred expanded graft clones. From surviving recipient T cells and thymic progenitors came the high day-60 TCRbeta diversity observed in some patients. From newly produced T cells came most of the T-cell counts and diversity one year after transplant.

The clonotype was recovered from a male patient between 5 and 17 years old who had a stem cell transplant for acute lymphoblastic leukemia, so the T cells may come from the graft donor. Specimen: PBMCs, mostly from graft donor cells, collected 180 days after TCRalphabeta/CD19-depleted stem cell transplant. The chain joins TRBV29-1 to TRBJ2-3; D remains ambiguous. This chain's CDR3 is CSVGEVAGTDTQYF. The CDR3 bases are TGCAGCGTTGGTGAGGTGGCTGGAACAGATACGCAGTATTTT.